This T cell receptor beta chain was obtained from a study of T cell responses to AZD1222 COVID-19 vaccine. Repertoires were generated with immunoSEQ multiplex PCR, while TCRdb's copy carries only in-frame clones and drops some. The sample shows under 120,000 clones, about 85% of them seen only once. Germline CDR1 is SGHNT and CDR2 is YYREEE (reference sequence). The CDR3 is 14 amino acids. V was trimmed by 1 base and J by 0 bases, leaving 8 bases between them. Study findings and constraints: Once two AZD1222 doses were given, Spike-specific TCR breadth and depth went up. Donor demographics were predominantly white British with a female majority; clonal diversity may be underestimated. Reportedly, close to half of spike-specific TCRs are directed against unmutated variant regions.

About this clone itself: Its antigen is still unknown.

This clonotype was sampled from an adult who received the AZD1222 COVID-19 vaccine. The chain carries TRBV5-4 and TRBJ2-7, with D hard to call. Sequenced material: peripheral blood, taken 28 days after the second AZD1222 dose. CDR3 nucleotide sequence: TGTGCCAGCAGCTTGCTGACGGGCTCCTACGAGCAGTACTTC. As protein: CASSLLTGSYEQYF. The full variable domain, with the rest looked up from reference TRBV5-4 and TRBJ2-7, is ETGVTQSPTHLIKTRGQQVTLRCSSQSGHNTVSWYQQALGQGPQFIFQYYREEENGRGNFPPRFSGLQFPNYSSELNVNALELDDSALYLCASSLLTGSYEQYFGPGTRLTVT.